The rows below give T cell receptor beta chains drawn from one sample of a study of T cells in Graves' hyperthyroidism and ophthalmopathy. TCRdb itself ran the multiplex PCR reads through MiXCR, one entry per CDR3 protein. This table holds a few hundred thousand distinct CDR3 sequences, approximately 14% found once. The specimen sequenced was blood. The receptors were sampled from a woman aged 18-35 years with Graves' hyperthyroidism that later progressed to Graves' ophthalmopathy. Both conserved end residues are part of each CDR3. The order of the fields is D gene, J gene, V gene, clone size, CDR3 length, CDR3 protein, CDR3 DNA. A D gene is named only where the DNA matches it firmly. The size of a clone is reported for some rows only, either as once, few or many, or as a class for expanded clones.

>TRBD2|TRBJ2-5|TRBV7-9|NA|16
CASSFQTSGDQEAQYF
TGTGCCAGCAGCTTTCAGACTAGCGGAGATCAAGAGGCCCAGTACTTC
>NA|TRBJ2-2|TRBV6-1|few|12
CASSRDLGELFF
TGTGCCAGCAGCCGGGACCTAGGGGAGCTGTTTTTT
>NA|TRBJ2-1|TRBV6-1|few|13
CASSERPNNEQFF
TGTGCCAGCAGTGAGAGGCCGAACAATGAGCAGTTCTTC
>TRBD2|TRBJ2-5|TRBV11-2|many|13
CASSFAGGETQYF
TGTGCCAGCAGCTTCGCGGGGGGAGAGACCCAGTACTTC
>NA|TRBJ2-2|TRBV5-1|many|11
CASSLSGELFF
TGTGCCAGCAGCTTGTCCGGGGAGCTGTTTTTT
>TRBD1|TRBJ1-4|TRBV7-6|few|15
CASSFYGQGKEKLFF
TGTGCCAGCAGCTTCTACGGACAGGGGAAGGAAAAACTGTTTTTT
>NA|TRBJ2-7|TRBV9|few|15
CASSVAGNSPYEQYF
TGTGCCAGCAGCGTAGCAGGGAATTCCCCCTACGAGCAGTACTTC
>NA|TRBJ1-2|TRBV15|many|16
CATSTMEGLGMNGYTF
TGTGCCACCAGTACTATGGAGGGGCTGGGTATGAACGGCTACACCTTC
>TRBD1|TRBJ2-1|TRBV11-3|many|14
CASSPLRGQNEQFF
TGTGCCAGCAGTCCATTAAGGGGACAGAATGAGCAGTTCTTC
>TRBD1|TRBJ2-4|TRBV20-1|many|14
CSASSGGGKNIQYF
TGCAGTGCTAGTTCAGGGGGCGGAAAAAACATTCAGTACTTC
>NA|TRBJ2-7|TRBV18|NA|15
CASSPRRDSNYEQYF
TGTGCCAGCTCACCAAGGCGGGACAGCAACTACGAGCAGTACTTC
>NA|TRBJ1-2|TRBV12-3/TRBV12-4|NA|15
CANSPTDQLNYGYTF
TGTGCCAACAGCCCGACGGACCAACTTAACTATGGCTACACCTTC
>NA|TRBJ2-1|TRBV4-2|NA|13
CASSQDGGAQQFF
TGTGCCAGCAGCCAAGATGGAGGGGCCCAGCAGTTCTTC
>TRBD2|TRBJ2-1|TRBV20-1|many|15
CSARGPSGRSNEQFF
TGCAGTGCTAGAGGGCCTAGCGGGAGAAGTAATGAGCAGTTCTTC
>TRBD2|TRBJ2-7|TRBV4-2|many|16
CASSQDRTSGSNEQYF
TGTGCCAGCAGCCAAGATAGGACTAGCGGGAGTAACGAGCAGTACTTC
>NA|TRBJ2-1|TRBV20-1|NA|12
CSAQDGTYEQFF
TGCAGTGCCCAAGACGGCACCTACGAGCAGTTCTTC
>NA|TRBJ2-1|TRBV6-1|few|13
CASSLLNDNEQFF
TGTGCCAGCAGTCTTCTTAACGACAATGAGCAGTTCTTC
>NA|TRBJ2-1|TRBV7-8|many|13
CASSLLGVNEQFF
TGTGCCAGCAGCTTATTGGGGGTTAATGAGCAGTTCTTC
>TRBD2|TRBJ2-3|TRBV7-9|NA|22
CASSLGQEAGVRERGPTDTQYF
TGTGCCAGCAGCTTAGGTCAGGAGGCGGGAGTTCGGGAGCGGGGGCCAACAGATACGCAGTATTTT
>NA|TRBJ1-2|TRBV27|many|16
CASSPHIQDLRFGYTF
TGTGCCAGCAGTCCTCATATACAGGACCTCCGGTTCGGCTACACCTTC
>NA|TRBJ1-3|TRBV15|few|15
CATSRDGGAGNTIYF
TGTGCCACCAGCAGAGATGGAGGGGCTGGAAACACCATATATTTT
>NA|TRBJ2-5|TRBV6-1|many|14
CASSTGRDGETQYF
TGTGCCAGCAGCACCGGTAGGGACGGAGAGACCCAGTACTTC
>NA|TRBJ2-7|TRBV15|many|13
CATSTRRFYEQYF
TGTGCCACCAGCACCCGCCGCTTCTACGAGCAGTACTTC
>TRBD2|TRBJ2-1|TRBV14|NA|15
CASCKDPSGFNEQFF
TGTGCCAGCTGTAAGGACCCTAGCGGGTTCAATGAGCAGTTCTTC
>NA|TRBJ2-7|TRBV10-3|many|14
CATVVGQPSYEQYF
TGTGCCACCGTTGTAGGACAACCCTCCTACGAGCAGTACTTC
>NA|TRBJ1-1|TRBV29-1|NA|10
CSVDISEAFF
TGCAGCGTTGATATATCTGAAGCTTTCTTT
>NA|TRBJ2-7|TRBV20-1|many|13
CSASQGGIYEQYF
TGCAGTGCTAGCCAGGGAGGAATCTACGAGCAGTACTTC
>NA|TRBJ2-7|TRBV20-1|many|15
CSARDTLTLSYEQYF
TGCAGTGCTAGAGATACATTGACACTGTCCTACGAGCAGTACTTC
>TRBD1|TRBJ1-2|TRBV5-6|many|16
CASSSRGDRLNYGYTF
TGTGCCAGCAGCTCCCGGGGGGACAGACTCAACTATGGCTACACCTTC
>NA|TRBJ2-7|TRBV6-5|NA|13
CASSYWWGHEQYF
TGTGCCAGCAGTTACTGGTGGGGCCACGAGCAGTACTTC
>NA|TRBJ2-5|TRBV18|many|16
CASSPPNRDNQETQYF
TGTGCCAGCTCACCACCCAACCGGGATAACCAAGAGACCCAGTACTTC
>NA|TRBJ1-1|TRBV7-6|NA|18
CASSLVPFKGHRDTEAFF
TGTGCCAGCAGCTTAGTGCCCTTCAAGGGACACCGGGACACTGAAGCTTTCTTT
>TRBD2|TRBJ2-3|TRBV14|NA|15
CASSQGGSRPDTQYF
TGTGCCAGCAGCCAAGGCGGGAGTCGTCCAGATACGCAGTATTTT
>NA|TRBJ2-6|TRBV28|NA|15
CASRGGGSGANVLTF
TGTGCCAGCAGGGGAGGGGGCTCTGGGGCCAACGTCCTGACTTTC
>NA|TRBJ2-1|TRBV12-3/TRBV12-4|NA|12
CASGSVGNEQFF
TGTGCCAGCGGGTCCGTAGGCAATGAGCAGTTCTTC
>TRBD1|TRBJ1-6|TRBV2|many|16
CASSEAGQSRNSPLHF
TGTGCCAGCAGTGAAGCGGGACAGTCTCGAAACTCACCCCTCCACTTT
>NA|TRBJ2-2|TRBV11-2|NA|16
CASSLAGQTTTGELFF
TGTGCCAGCAGCTTAGCAGGACAGACGACCACCGGGGAGCTGTTTTTT
>TRBD1|TRBJ2-7|TRBV2|NA|14
CASSGSGGNGEQYF
TGTGCCAGCAGTGGTTCAGGGGGCAACGGCGAGCAGTACTTC
>TRBD1|TRBJ1-6|TRBV28|many|18
CASGGQGGTHRNNSPLHF
TGTGCCAGCGGGGGACAGGGAGGGACTCATCGGAATAATTCACCCCTCCACTTT
>TRBD2|TRBJ2-1|TRBV18|few|17
CASSLRLAGGISNEQFF
TGTGCCAGCTCACTGAGACTAGCGGGAGGTATCTCCAATGAGCAGTTCTTC
>TRBD1|TRBJ1-4|TRBV5-1|few|15
CASSLGAGGDEKLFF
TGCGCCAGCAGCTTGGGGGCAGGGGGCGATGAAAAACTGTTTTTT
>NA|TRBJ2-7|TRBV19|few|16
CASSHISGASSYEQYF
TGTGCCAGTAGTCACATTAGCGGTGCGAGCTCCTACGAGCAGTACTTC
>NA|TRBJ1-2|TRBV24-1|many|15
CATSESGEERYGYTF
TGTGCCACCAGTGAATCGGGGGAAGAAAGGTATGGCTACACCTTC
>NA|TRBJ2-7|TRBV20-1|many|13
CSARSGSFYEQYF
TGCAGTGCTAGAAGTGGGAGTTTCTACGAGCAGTACTTC
>TRBD2|TRBJ2-3|TRBV6-1|few|17
CASNRQLAGASTDTQYF
TGTGCCAGTAATAGACAGCTAGCGGGGGCTAGCACAGATACGCAGTATTTT
>NA|TRBJ2-7|TRBV7-9|many|15
CASSRVPSVPYEQYF
TGTGCCAGCAGCCGTGTGCCTAGCGTACCCTACGAGCAGTACTTC
>TRBD1|TRBJ1-2|TRBV7-2|many|13
CASSRRQGGGYTF
TGTGCCAGCAGCCGCCGACAGGGAGGTGGCTACACCTTC
>NA|TRBJ2-5|TRBV9|NA|18
CASSVDLGGGSQQETQYF
TGTGCCAGCAGCGTAGATTTAGGAGGTGGGAGTCAGCAAGAGACCCAGTACTTC
>NA|TRBJ2-3|TRBV4-2|NA|14
CASSHDVFRDTQYF
TGTGCCAGCAGCCACGACGTCTTCCGAGATACGCAGTATTTT
>TRBD2|TRBJ2-1|TRBV27|many|16
CATEGAGPSSYNEQFF
TGTGCCACCGAAGGAGCGGGGCCTAGCTCCTACAATGAGCAGTTCTTC
>TRBD1|TRBJ2-7|TRBV6-5|many|16
CASSYDRDRPTYEQYF
TGTGCCAGCAGTTACGACCGGGACAGGCCGACCTACGAGCAGTACTTC
>NA|TRBJ1-1|TRBV27|many|13
CASGADRNTEAFF
TGTGCCAGCGGGGCGGATAGGAACACTGAAGCTTTCTTT
>NA|TRBJ1-3|TRBV5-1|NA|15
CASSLIGEAINTIYF
TGCGCCAGCAGCTTAATCGGGGAAGCTATAAACACCATATATTTT